The present T cell receptor beta chain was sequenced within a study of blood T cell repertoires in COVID-19. Background on the study: The origin of the acute and convalescent COVID-19 samples was the United States, Italy and Spain. In each case, the material was cDNA or gDNA derived from T cells, B-cell-depleted T cells, or PBMCs.

V was clipped by 1 base and J by 6 bases, with 10 bases between them. This CDR3 has 15 residues. Germline V gene sequence: CDR1 SGHVS, CDR2 FQNEAQ. Source study methods: Amplification of reference gene primers was used by the study to estimate nucleated cell counts. Repertoires were generated with immunoSEQ multiplex PCR, while TCRdb's copy carries only in-frame clones and drops some. That table supplies the V and J calls and clone size; D and trimming were determined from the DNA. Of 250,000 or so clones detected, about 79% appear once; the ten largest clones hold roughly 10%. In this sample, this clone turned up once.

The sequencing sample was made of peripheral blood. V and J are TRBV7-8 and TRBJ1-6; D is undetermined. This receptor was identified in a man older than 75 with acute or convalescent COVID-19. Here the CDR3 reads CASSLVVSFNSPLHF. Written as DNA, the CDR3 is TGTGCCAGCAGCTTAGTTGTCAGTTTTAATTCACCCCTCCACTTT.